Listed here are 15 T cell receptor beta chains from one sample, sequenced in a study of blood T cell repertoires in COVID-19. Measured with immunoSEQ multiplex PCR; TCRdb has only the in-frame clones, and not every one. There are roughly 220,000 clones in the sample; almost 90% occur only once, and over 12% lies in the top ten. The sequenced sample consisted of PBMCs or T cells enriched from blood (not recorded which). The origin of the receptors is a woman aged 50 to 60 with acute COVID-19.

This clone appeared a single time. V is TRBV7-2 and J is TRBJ1-5; TRBD1 matches at 9 bases. The CDR3 loop spans 15 amino acids. The germline V gene encodes CDR1 SGHTA and CDR2 FQGNSA. V dropped 6 bases and J dropped 6; count of bases not matched to a gene: 9. The CDR3 region is CASSYGQGWSQPQHF. The CDR3 DNA sequence: TGTGCCAGCAGTTACGGACAGGGGTGGAGTCAGCCCCAGCATTTT.

The V call is TRBV25-1, the J call TRBJ1-4; D is possibly TRBD1 (6 bases). Germline V gene lookup returns CDR1 MGHDK and CDR2 SYGVNS. Deletions cut 1 base from V and 4 bases from J, with 16 bases between. CDR3 length equals 17 residues. DNA for the CDR3: TGTGCCAGCAGTGAATTGTCAGGCAGGACAGTTAATGAAAAACTGTTTTTT. Translated: CASSELSGRTVNEKLFF.

V usage is TRBV7-2 and J usage is TRBJ2-7; possibly TRBD1 for D (6 bases). CDR1 and CDR2 (germline): SGHTA, FQGNSA. Deletions cut 4 bases from V and 5 bases from J, with 15 bases between. The length of the CDR3 is 14 residues. CDR3 sequence reads: CASSSTGIRDEQYF. In nucleotides, the CDR3 is TGTGCCAGCAGCTCGACAGGAATTCGAGACGAGCAGTACTTC.

The CDR3 protein is CASSPPQGAYTEAFF. The CDR3, as DNA: TGTGCCAGCTCACCACCCCAGGGGGCTTACACTGAAGCTTTCTTT. The chain combines TRBV18 with TRBJ1-1; 8 bases line up with TRBD1. The junction had 3 bases not matched to a gene; V was cut back by 0 bases and J by 3 bases. CDR1 and CDR2 (germline): KGHSH, LQKENI. This CDR3 has 15 amino acids.

The chain carries TRBV5-1 and TRBJ2-6, with no clear D. V lost 4 bases and J 1 base, leaving 12 bases between the germline ends. The CDR3 contains 16 residues. Germline V gene lookup returns CDR1 SGHRS and CDR2 YFSETQ. The CDR3 here is CASSLRPSSGANVLTF. The CDR3, as DNA: TGCGCCAGCAGCCTGCGGCCGTCATCTGGGGCCAACGTCCTGACTTTC.

The rearrangement links TRBV5-8 to TRBJ2-7, with 7 bases matching TRBD2. This CDR3 contains 16 residues. V shed 0 bases and J 0 bases; nucleotides not matched to a gene: 6. Looked up from germline, CDR1 is SGHTS and CDR2 is YDEGEE. The CDR3 bases are TGTGCCAGCAGCTTGGACCGCGGCGGGAGCTCCTACGAGCAGTACTTC. Translating it yields CASSLDRGGSSYEQYF.

In its sample, this clone was seen once. Written as DNA, the CDR3 is TGCGCCAGCAGCTTATCGACAGGTGCGAACACCGGGGAGCTGTTTTTT. The encoded protein is CASSLSTGANTGELFF. The chain carries TRBV5-1 and TRBJ2-2, with D possibly TRBD1 on 6 matching bases. V was shortened by 2 bases and J by 0 bases, with 11 bases between the two germline ends. The V gene's germline CDR1 is SGHRS and CDR2 YFSETQ. The CDR3 has 16 residues.

V gene TRBV5-1 combines with J gene TRBJ2-7; 9 bases map to TRBD2. Germline V gene lookup returns CDR1 SGHRS and CDR2 YFSETQ. There are 16 residues in the CDR3. After removal of 4 bases from V and 0 bases from J, the junction contained 8 bases not matched to a gene. CDR3 DNA sequence: TGCGCCAGCAGCCTTGGGGGTAGCGGGAGCTCCTACGAGCAGTACTTC. Translated, it gives CASSLGGSGSSYEQYF.

The chain is built from TRBV9 and TRBJ2-3; 13 bases match TRBD2. There are 16 residues in the CDR3. V trimming: 3 bases; J trimming: 6 bases; junction bases outside the gene matches: 7. In germline, CDR1 is SGDLS, CDR2 YYNGEE. DNA for the CDR3: TGTGCCAGCAGCGCTACTAGCGGGAGGGCCGAGGATACGCAGTATTTT. It translates to CASSATSGRAEDTQYF.

This chain connects TRBV2 to TRBJ1-5, with D possibly matching TRBD1 (6 bases). The V gene's germline CDR1 is SNHLY and CDR2 FYNNEI. The CDR3 is 15 amino acids. V was clipped by 4 bases and J by 1 base, with 11 bases between them. CDR3 in amino acids: CASSVAGASNQPQHF. DNA of the CDR3: TGTGCCAGCAGTGTGGCAGGGGCCAGCAATCAGCCCCAGCATTTT.

V and J are TRBV11-2 and TRBJ2-5; TRBD2 agrees at 10 bases. CDR1 SGHAT and CDR2 FQNNGV come from the germline V gene. CDR3 length: 17 residues. V lost 2 bases, J lost 4 bases, and 10 bases stayed unmatched. CDR3 protein: CASSLRLAGAVGETQYF. The CDR3 DNA reads as TGTGCCAGCAGCTTAAGGCTAGCGGGAGCCGTGGGAGAGACCCAGTACTTC. Using reference TRBV11-2 and TRBJ2-5 for the parts outside the CDR3, the full variable domain is EAGVAQSPRYKIIEKRQSVAFWCNPISGHATLYWYQQILGQGPKLLIQFQNNGVVDDSQLPKDRFSAERLKGVDSTLKIQPAKLEDSAVYLCASSLRLAGAVGETQYFGPGTRLLVL.

V usage is TRBV6-5 and J usage is TRBJ2-3; the D gene is possibly TRBD1 (5 bases). CDR3 length: 14 residues. CDR1 is MNHEY and CDR2 is SVGAGI in the germline V gene. V dropped 2 bases and J dropped 6 bases, with 12 bases sitting between them. Written as DNA, the CDR3 is TGTGCCAGCAGTTACGTGAGGACATCGGATACGCAGTATTTT. Translating gives CASSYVRTSDTQYF.

The CDR3 DNA follows: TGTGCCAGCAGTTACGGCATCTTCGCGGGTTACACCGGGGAGCTGTTTTTT. This sequence encodes CASSYGIFAGYTGELFF. The chain employs TRBV6-2 or TRBV6-3 and TRBJ2-2; D may be TRBD2 (5 bases). Germline loops: CDR1 MNHEY, CDR2 SVGEGT. V gave up 2 bases and J gave up 3 bases, with 16 bases separating them. This CDR3 is 17 amino acids long.

The chain has TRBV11-3 and TRBJ2-3, with 9 bases lining up with TRBD1. The CDR3 contains 16 residues. V was pared by 3 bases and J by 6 bases, with 10 bases of the junction left unmatched. CDR1 and CDR2 (germline): SGHNT, YENEEA. The CDR3 reads CASSLATGTGWDTQYF. CDR3 sequence (DNA): TGTGCCAGCAGCTTGGCCACCGGGACAGGGTGGGATACGCAGTATTTT.

The chain links TRBV11-3 to TRBJ2-1; 9 nucleotides line up with TRBD1. Per germline, CDR1 SGHNT and CDR2 YENEEA. This CDR3 spans 17 amino acids. J was trimmed by 4 bases and V by 0 bases; bases with no gene match: 7. CDR3 DNA sequence: TGTGCCAGCAGCTTAGAGTGGGGGACAGGGAATTACAATGAGCAGTTCTTC. This translates into CASSLEWGTGNYNEQFF.